This is a list of T cell receptor beta chains from one sample in a study of response to subunit inactivated influenza vaccine. TCRdb called the RT-PCR reads again in MiXCR, with one record for every CDR3 protein. The sample consists of 180,000 or so distinct CDR3 sequences, less than 15% of them appearing once. The data were also submitted as part of a second study, on T cells expressing NK-cell markers.

The starting material was CD8+ T cells sorted from PBMCs, obtained roughly 12 days after vaccination. The receptors shown here come from a man aged 50 or older who received an inactivated influenza vaccine. CDR3s include the opening cysteine and the closing phenylalanine or tryptophan. The order of the fields is J gene, clone size, D gene, V gene, CDR3 DNA, CDR3 protein. D genes are given only for firm matches. Size is omitted from some rows. Given values are once, few, many or a class for expanded clones.

TRBJ1-6,-,-,TRBV2,TGTGCCAGCAGTGAAATTTTAGGTCTGACAGAATATAATTCACCCCTCCACTTT,CASSEILGLTEYNSPLHF
TRBJ2-3,few,-,TRBV29-1,TGCAGCGTTGATTTCGACAGACAGTACGCAGATACGCAGTATTTT,CSVDFDRQYADTQYF
TRBJ2-7,-,-,TRBV3-1,TGTGCCAGCAGCCAGGGACTGCACCTCTCCTACGAGCAGTACTTC,CASSQGLHLSYEQYF
TRBJ2-7,-,-,TRBV11-2,TGTGCCAGCAGCTTAGTTTTCTACGAGCAGTACTTC,CASSLVFYEQYF
TRBJ1-3,-,-,TRBV5-6,TGTGCCAGCAGACCTGCAGGGATCGGAAACACCATATATTTT,CASRPAGIGNTIYF
TRBJ2-1,few,TRBD2,TRBV12-3/TRBV12-4,TGTGCCGGCAGTCCCCCGGGACTAGCGGGGTACAATGAGCAGTTCTTC,CAGSPPGLAGYNEQFF
TRBJ2-5,-,TRBD1,TRBV5-1,TGCGCCAGCAGCTCTTTCCCCCTCGCGACAGGGCAAGAGACCCAGTACTTC,CASSSFPLATGQETQYF
TRBJ2-2,-,-,TRBV7-9,TGTGCCAGCAGCCCACTACTGACCGGGGAGCTGTTTTTT,CASSPLLTGELFF
TRBJ2-1,few,-,TRBV21-1,TGTGCCAGCAGCAAACCCCAACTAGCGGGAGCTTACAATGAGCAGTTCTTC,CASSKPQLAGAYNEQFF
TRBJ2-6,few,-,TRBV9,TGTGCCAGCAGCGGAGAACAGGGATACTCTGGGGCCAACGTCCTGACTTTC,CASSGEQGYSGANVLTF
TRBJ2-7,many,-,TRBV11-2,TGTGCCAGCAGCCATCGTTACGAGCAGTACTTC,CASSHRYEQYF
TRBJ2-4,-,-,TRBV12-3/TRBV12-4,TGTGCCAGCAGTTTAGGAAGGAACATTCAGTACTTC,CASSLGRNIQYF
TRBJ2-2,-,TRBD1,TRBV4-3,TGCGCCAGCAGCGCAGTCCCAGGGGGCCGGGGGTACGGGGAGCTGTTTTTT,CASSAVPGGRGYGELFF
TRBJ2-1,few,TRBD1,TRBV7-6,TGTGCCAGCAGCATGACCCGGGACAGCTACAATGAGCAGTTCTTC,CASSMTRDSYNEQFF
TRBJ2-2,-,-,TRBV5-1,TGCGCCAGCAGCCTGACATTGTCAGGCTACACCGGGGAGCTGTTTTTT,CASSLTLSGYTGELFF
TRBJ2-2,few,-,TRBV7-9,TGTGCCAGCAGCCCTCGGAGTGTAGCGTTGAACACCGGGGAGCTGTTTTTT,CASSPRSVALNTGELFF